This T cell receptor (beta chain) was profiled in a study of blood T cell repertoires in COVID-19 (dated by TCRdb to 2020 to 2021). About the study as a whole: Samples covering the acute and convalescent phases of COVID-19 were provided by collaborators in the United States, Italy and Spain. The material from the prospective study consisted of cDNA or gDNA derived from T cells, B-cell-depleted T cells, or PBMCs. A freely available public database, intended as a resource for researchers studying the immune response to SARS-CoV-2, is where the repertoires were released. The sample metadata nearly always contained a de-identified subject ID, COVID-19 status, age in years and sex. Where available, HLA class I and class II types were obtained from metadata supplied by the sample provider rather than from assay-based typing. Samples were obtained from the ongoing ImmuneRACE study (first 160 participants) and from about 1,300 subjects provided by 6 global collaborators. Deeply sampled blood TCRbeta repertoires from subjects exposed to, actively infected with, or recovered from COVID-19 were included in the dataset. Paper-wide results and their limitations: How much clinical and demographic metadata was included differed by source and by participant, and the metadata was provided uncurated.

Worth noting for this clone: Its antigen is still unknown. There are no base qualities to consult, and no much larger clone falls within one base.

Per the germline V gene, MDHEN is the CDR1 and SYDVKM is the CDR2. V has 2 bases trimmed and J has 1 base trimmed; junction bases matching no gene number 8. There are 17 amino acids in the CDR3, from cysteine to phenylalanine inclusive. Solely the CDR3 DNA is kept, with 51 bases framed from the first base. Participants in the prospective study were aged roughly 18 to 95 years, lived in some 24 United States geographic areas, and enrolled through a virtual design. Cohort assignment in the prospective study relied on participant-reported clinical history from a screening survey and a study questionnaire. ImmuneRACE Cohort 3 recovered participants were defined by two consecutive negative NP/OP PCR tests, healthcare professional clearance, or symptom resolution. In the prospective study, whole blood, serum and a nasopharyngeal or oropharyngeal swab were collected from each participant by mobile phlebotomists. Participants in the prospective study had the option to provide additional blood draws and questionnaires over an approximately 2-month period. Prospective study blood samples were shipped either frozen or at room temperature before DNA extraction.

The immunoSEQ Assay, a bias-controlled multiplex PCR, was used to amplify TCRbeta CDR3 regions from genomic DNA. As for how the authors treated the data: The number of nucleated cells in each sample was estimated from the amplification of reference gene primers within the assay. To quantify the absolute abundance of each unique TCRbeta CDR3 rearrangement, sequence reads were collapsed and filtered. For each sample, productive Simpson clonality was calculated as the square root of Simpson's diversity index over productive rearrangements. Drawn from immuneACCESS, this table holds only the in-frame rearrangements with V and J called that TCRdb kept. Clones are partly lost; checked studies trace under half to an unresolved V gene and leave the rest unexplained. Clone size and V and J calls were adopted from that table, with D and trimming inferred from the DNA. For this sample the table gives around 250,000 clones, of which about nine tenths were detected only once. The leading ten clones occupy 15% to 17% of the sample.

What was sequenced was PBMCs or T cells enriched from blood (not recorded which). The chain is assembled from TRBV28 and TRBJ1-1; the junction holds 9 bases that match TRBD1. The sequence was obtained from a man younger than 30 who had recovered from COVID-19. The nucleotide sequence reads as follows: TGTGCCAGCAGTTTACTGGGACAGGGTGGGGGGAACACTGAAGCTTTCTTT. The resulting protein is CASSLLGQGGGNTEAFF. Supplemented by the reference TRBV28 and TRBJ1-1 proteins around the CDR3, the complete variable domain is DVKVTQSSRYLVKRTGEKVFLECVQDMDHENMFWYRQDPGLGLRLIYFSYDVKMKEKGDIPEGYSVSREKKERFSLILESASTNQTSMYLCASSLLGQGGGNTEAFFGQGTRLTVV.